A single sample is the source of the 8 T cell receptor beta chains below, sequenced in a study of CD8+ T cells in alopecia areata. Sequencing used cDNA as its template, made by extracting RNA and reverse transcribing it. Libraries were prepared by immunoSEQ multiplex PCR; TCRdb keeps only in-frame clonotypes and omits some of them. The table shows roughly 190,000 clones, with roughly 60% occurring only once. Treatment reported: oral pan-JAK inhibitor, 5-10 mg twice daily. The source material was CD4+ T cells sorted from blood, sampled at week 24, from a patient treated with tofacitinib. Receptors were obtained from a human donor with alopecia areata.

The table lists this clone with a few counts. The rearrangement uses TRBV27 and TRBJ1-2, with D possibly being TRBD1 (5 bases). The CDR3 has 16 residues. The V gene lost 5 bases and the J gene lost 7 bases, with 23 bases spanning the gap. Germline values: CDR1 MNHEY, CDR2 SMNVEV (reference sequence). The chain's CDR3 is CASSPPGLAGRSGYTF. For the CDR3, the DNA is TGTGCCAGCAGTCCCCCGGGACTAGCGGGGAGAAGTGGCTACACCTTC.

This chain links TRBV11-2 with TRBJ2-7; 9 bases line up with TRBD2. CDR1 is SGHAT, CDR2 FQNNGV, per germline. The V segment lost 1 base and the J segment 2 bases; nucleotides outside the gene matches: 3. This CDR3 spans 15 amino acids. CDR3 in amino acids: CASSLAAGGTYEQYF. The CDR3 DNA follows: TGTGCCAGCAGCTTAGCTGCGGGGGGGACCTACGAGCAGTACTTC.

The V call is TRBV5-1, the J call TRBJ2-7, with TRBD1 matching 9 bases. The J segment lost 3 bases and the V segment lost 0 bases, leaving 7 bases of the junction unmatched. From germline, CDR1 is SGHRS and CDR2 YFSETQ. CDR3 length: 16 amino acids. The CDR3 DNA is TGCGCCAGCAGCTTGGAGGGGACAGGGCGAGGCTACGAGCAGTACTTC. Protein sequence: CASSLEGTGRGYEQYF.

The chain recombines TRBV5-1 with TRBJ2-3; TRBD2 agrees at 8 bases. CDR1 is SGHRS and CDR2 is YFSETQ in the germline V gene. V lost 0 bases, J lost 3 bases, and 0 bases stayed unmatched. The CDR3 is made up of 14 amino acids. The CDR3 is CASSLGLATDTQYF. DNA for the CDR3: TGCGCCAGCAGCTTGGGACTAGCGACAGATACGCAGTATTTT.

The rearrangement uses TRBV10-2 and TRBJ2-7, with D possibly matching TRBD2 (6 bases). The ends were cut back, 2 bases at V and 4 bases at J, with 9 bases in the middle. There are 13 residues in the CDR3. Germline V gives CDR1 WSHSY, CDR2 SAAADI. The DNA for the CDR3 is TGCGCCAGCAGTGAGGGACTATCATACGAGCAGTACTTC. Amino acid sequence: CASSEGLSYEQYF.

CDR3 DNA sequence: TGTGCCAGCAGCGCCACACCTATCGATGGCTACACCTTC. Translating gives CASSATPIDGYTF. The chain combines TRBV7-2 with TRBJ1-2; D gene unclear. Germline V lookup: CDR1 SGHTA, CDR2 FQGNSA. The V end was cut by 5 bases, the J end by 6 bases, with 13 bases between. CDR3 length: 13 amino acids.

V gene TRBV28 combines with J gene TRBJ2-5; 11 positions agree with TRBD2. This CDR3 has 17 amino acids. CDR1 is MDHEN, CDR2 SYDVKM, per germline. J lost 5 bases, V lost 3 bases, and 11 bases had no gene match. The CDR3 region is CASSFPLSGGASETQYF. As DNA, the CDR3 is TGTGCCAGCAGTTTCCCCCTTAGCGGGGGGGCCTCGGAGACCCAGTACTTC.

The chain links TRBV2 to TRBJ2-6; D is unresolved. This CDR3 is 13 amino acids long. The V gene lost 8 bases and the J gene lost 2 bases, with 7 bases spanning the gap. The V gene's germline CDR1 is SNHLY and CDR2 FYNNEI. CDR3 amino acids: CASRPPGANVLTF. CDR3 nucleotides: TGTGCCAGCCGACCCCCTGGGGCCAACGTCCTGACTTTC. Based on the CDR3 plus reference TRBV2 and TRBJ2-6, the full variable domain is EPEVTQTPSHQVTQMGQEVILRCVPISNHLYFYWYRQILGQKVEFLVSFYNNEISEKSEIFDDQFSVERPDGSNFTLKIRSTKLEDSAMYFCASRPPGANVLTFGAGSRLTVL.